This TCR beta chain comes out of a study of cytomegalovirus exposure and HLA in healthy donors listed by TCRdb under 2017. Concerning the study at large: In an earlier analysis of 450 to 750 of the donors, approximately 260 Gb of sequence data and 117 million unique TCR beta sequences from about 190 million T cells were reported. The aim of the study was to test whether cataloging public T cell receptors could identify signatures of past pathogen exposure. The genetic ancestry cluster associated with self-reported Caucasian donors included 65% to 90% of the roughly 400 genotyped donors. The study used immunosequencing to profile the T cell repertoires of 666 subjects and linked those repertoires to cytomegalovirus serostatus. HLA typing covered class I and class II loci at four-digit resolution. Four or five DR-DQ haplotypes were handled as single units for association and clustering because linkage in the cohort was strong. Along with the approximately 700-subject first cohort, a separate validation cohort of roughly 110 different subjects was used. Every discovery cohort repertoire had been produced on one sequencing platform. Around 330 gigabases of sequencing data and around 85 million unique TCR sequences made up an early release that covered nearly 650 HLA-typed donors. Genome-wide SNP genotypes for about 65% of the roughly 700 donors were used in a later genetic analysis, which treated that subset as a discovery cohort. In the later analysis, no new phenotypic data were used to find candidate immune exposures; instead, reliance was placed on TCR beta sequences and their occurrence across donors. To decide whether each TCR beta V gene segment behaved as functional or pseudogenic, an earlier analysis of some 580 of the donors relied on high-throughput TCR beta sequencing. Donor age, sex, ethnicity and CMV serostatus were compiled alongside the repertoire data. To predict cytomegalovirus infection status, the study combined high-throughput TCR immunosequencing, statistical association of individual TCRs with disease status, and machine learning. Among over 350 genotyped donors of the cohort, an average of around 240,000 unique TCR beta nucleotide sequences were sequenced per donor, roughly 20% of them non-productive. In a later analysis, previously published TCR beta repertoires from 666 donors were re-analyzed and high-resolution HLA genotyping was added so that TCR occurrence patterns could be studied. The number of typed donors differed by locus: about 620-630 for A, B, C, DRB1 and DQB1; approximately 520 for DQA1; around 610 for DPA1; and 400 to 480 for DPB1. Broad study findings and their caveats: In a later analysis, the rate of TCR association differed among HLA loci, with DRB1 alleles having the most associated TCRs and HLA-C alleles having the fewest. A later analysis reported that several top co-occurrence clusters appeared linked to parvovirus B19, influenza, CMV and Epstein-Barr virus. A cluster of highly shared sequence variants was judged likely to represent a technical artifact of the sequencing pipeline. An association between a missense DCLRE1C variant and V-gene and J-gene trimming of TCR beta chains was found in a later genetic analysis and replicated in an independent cohort. When HLA alleles, especially DR and DQ, strongly co-occurred, attributing TCR associations to individual alleles was difficult. The study gave a list of 150 to 200 TCR beta chains associated with cytomegalovirus. Because HLA typing was missing for some donors at each locus, association tests included only the typed subset. The classifier was reported to diagnose cytomegalovirus status with high specificity and sensitivity in both the original cohort and the validation cohort. In a later analysis, most CMV-associated TCR beta chains were found to appear HLA-restricted, with HLA associations seemingly driven largely by CMV exposure. According to a later genetic analysis, donors in an Asian-associated ancestry cluster had fewer N-insertions in productive TCRs than the approximately 610-donor mean. CMV serostatus was the only immune exposure information available for the cohort. In a later analysis, HLA-associated TCR beta chains showed more clonal expansion and lower generation probabilities than non-associated chains that were equally common. This cohort had only TCR beta chains sequenced, and the lack of alpha or paired-chain data limited which features could be detected. Around 16 rarely observed V segments, including chromosome 9 orphons, were excluded from the earlier analysis of almost 600 of the donors because counts were too low. Roughly uniform sequencing depth across donors was assumed in presence/absence analyses, although this assumption may not hold. Across donors, most TCR sequences were observed very rarely, whereas some public TCRs were present in many individuals. At a false discovery rate of 0.05, a later analysis linked 16,951 TCR beta sequences to specific HLA alleles. Because the 87-base-pair reads could not distinguish some IMGT-functional V segments, including TRBV6-2 and TRBV6-3, those segments were excluded. In vitro tests confirmed that three of the cytomegalovirus-associated TCR beta chains recognize cytomegalovirus antigens. A further reported finding was that TCR beta sequences accurately predicted the HLA-A and HLA-B alleles for most subjects in the first cohort. Correlated functional status among segregating V segments might be attributable to linkage disequilibrium, but an unknown experimental factor could not be ruled out. In an earlier analysis of more than 500 of the donors, most TCR beta V segments appeared in productive rearrangements about 90% or about 30% of the time, broadly matching IMGT annotations. The authors suggested that the approach could potentially be generalized to other disease states and immunological phenotypes.

CDR1 and CDR2 were assigned from the germline V gene as MRHNA and SNTAGT. Trimming takes 7 bases from V and 4 bases from J, and the germline ends sit 14 bases apart. Including the terminal cysteine and phenylalanine, the CDR3 comprises 14 residues. CDR3 DNA only is kept here, 42 bases in frame from base 1. Libraries came from the immunoSEQ multiplex PCR assay. The multiplex PCR relied on a mix of 60 forward primers for TCR Vbeta segments and 13 reverse primers for TCR Jbeta segments. The CDR3 region of rearranged TCR beta genes was amplified from genomic DNA by a multiplex PCR assay. On the Illumina HiSeq System, the amplified TCR beta libraries were sequenced as 87-base-pair reads. Per the original workflow: A later analysis tallied 80 million to 95 million unique TCR beta chains across the 666 repertoires, and roughly 11 million of those chains were shared by two or more donors. A nearest-neighbor algorithm error-corrected the raw reads and collapsed the reads into unique sequences, merging closely related sequences to remove PCR and sequencing errors. V, D and J gene segments were assigned by aligning CDR3 sequences to IMGT reference sequences. For a sequence to be retained, a match of at least six nucleotides was required to both a V gene segment and a J gene segment. Rearrangements were classified as productive when the CDR3 lacked stop codons and remained in frame with V and J, and all other rearrangements were classified as non-productive. Following IMGT convention, CDR3 was defined as the stretch from the second conserved V-encoded cysteine up to the conserved J-encoded phenylalanine. Sequences without an unambiguous match to a single V gene segment were excluded from the earlier analysis of almost 600 of the donors. In an earlier analysis of some 590 of the donors, a V segment was called functional when productive rearrangements were above 56.7%, and segregating when the standard deviation between donors exceeded 5%. A statistical classification framework was built for diagnosing cytomegalovirus status from the catalog of TCR beta chain sequences. In a later analysis, V and J genes were assigned by comparing TCR nucleotide sequences against IMGT/GENE-DB human TR gene sequences. Using the TCRdist pipeline, a later analysis assigned CDR3 sequences along with most-parsimonious VDJ recombination scenarios. In a later analysis, each TCR beta chain was defined by its CDR3 amino acid sequence together with its V-gene family, and reads lacking a unique V-gene family were excluded. To address suspected cross-contamination and a sequencing artifact, a later analysis removed approximately 590 highly shared, low-generation-probability nucleotide sequences. In a later analysis, a clonal expansion index was calculated for each public chain from normalized within-repertoire ranks of inferred template counts. In a later analysis, generation probabilities were computed using a VDJ recombination model fitted to out-of-frame rearrangements, and the results were checked against IGoR. In a later analysis, TCR-TCR, TCR-HLA and TCR-CMV co-occurrence was scored with hypergeometric tests, and a repertoire-size bias correction was applied to TCR pairs. To estimate false discovery rates, a later analysis permuted the HLA or CMV assignments 20 times. In a later analysis, co-occurring TCRs were grouped with DBSCAN, and TCRdist sequence similarity was added when clustering was performed within HLA-allele-positive subsets. Repertoires with fewer than 30,000 or more than 120,000 public chains were left out of co-occurrence clustering, as were roughly five repertoires with anomalous nucleotide sharing. TCRdb's version of the immuneACCESS table is confined to in-frame rearrangements and falls short of the full clone set. An unresolved V gene accounts for under half of the shortfall where checked; the remainder is of unknown origin. V and J calls plus clone size are reproduced from that table; the DNA served to infer D and trimming. Counted in this sample were 120,000 to 150,000 clones; 75% to 90% of them appeared once. In total, the top ten clones hold roughly 1.2% of the sample.

As for this clone: Its antigen is currently not known. The sample holds no much larger clone one base away, and base qualities are not on file.

The cohort comprised under 700 healthy bone marrow donors. Cohort members were all nominally healthy when sampled, although unrecorded immune exposures were likely present. The donor tested CMV seronegative and was one of the 352 seronegative cohort members. A peripheral blood sample was collected from each donor, and TCR beta sequencing was performed on peripheral blood mononuclear cells. The Qiagen DNeasy Blood Extraction Kit was used to extract genomic DNA from the blood cell samples. The chain links TRBV6-4 with TRBJ1-5, with no D gene named confidently. This TCR was sampled from a female donor in good health and CMV-seronegative. Sequenced material: PBMCs. The encoded CDR3 is CASTPREGNQPQHF. The DNA is TGTGCCAGCACCCCTCGGGAAGGAAATCAGCCCCAGCATTTT.